This T cell receptor (beta chain) stems from a study of T cells in Graves' hyperthyroidism and ophthalmopathy. The CDR3 is 14 amino acids. V was pared by 4 bases and J by 4 bases, with 12 bases between. Germline V gene lookup returns CDR1 SEHNR and CDR2 FQNEAQ (reference sequence). It was RNA transcripts that yielded the amplified TCR beta CDR3 regions. TCR CDR3 regions were first amplified by RT-PCR with HTBI primers. TCRdb ran MiXCR on the multiplex PCR reads and lists one entry per CDR3 protein. Altogether about 500,000 distinct CDR3 sequences are present, about 16% being singletons, with the ten largest covering about 29%.

This receptor was identified in a woman in her 30s with Graves' ophthalmopathy. Material: blood. The rearrangement joins TRBV7-9 to TRBJ2-3; D gene uncertain. The CDR3 DNA reads as TGTGCCAGCAGCTCGGGTACGGCGGCAGATACGCAGTATTTT. Protein sequence: CASSSGTAADTQYF.